Sequencing of this T cell receptor beta chain was carried out in a study of blood T cell repertoires in COVID-19. As processed by the authors: Amplification from reference gene primers served as the basis for estimated nucleated cell counts. Using immunoSEQ multiplex PCR, the repertoire was profiled, and TCRdb retains in-frame clones only, with some absent. V, J and clone size are taken as reported in that table, and D and trimming were inferred from the DNA itself. The repertoire holds 120,000 or so clones, with about 88% as singletons. Only a few counts were recorded for this clone. Germline loops: CDR1 SGHDT, CDR2 YYEEEE. The trim removed 3 bases at V and 7 bases at J, leaving 10 bases unmatched. This CDR3 contains 15 residues.

The V call is TRBV5-6, the J call TRBJ2-5, with TRBD2 identical over 9 bases. Sequenced sample: peripheral blood. The source is a human donor in a cohort sampled during active COVID-19. DNA of the CDR3: TGTGCCAGCAGCTCCTTGGCGGGGGGGTCAGGGACCCAGTACTTC. Protein product: CASSSLAGGSGTQYF.